The clone carrying this TCR beta chain was observed a handful of times. CDR3 size: 14 residues. Germline CDR1 and CDR2: MRHNA and SNTAGT. Trimming cost V 5 bases and J 4 bases, with 12 bases left between them. The sample belongs to a study of T cell repertoires in cytomegalovirus infection. MiXCR was run by TCRdb on the reads, yielding one entry per CDR3 protein. This table holds about 160,000 distinct CDR3 sequences, about 15% found once. This chain links TRBV6-4 with TRBJ2-1; D may be TRBD1 or TRBD2 (5 bases each). The receptor was derived from a human donor in good health (CMV status not recorded). Some clones in this sample may be carry-over from other donors' samples. The sequenced material came from CD8+ T cells from PBMCs. The CDR3 spells CASSSRDGYNEQFF. DNA for the CDR3: TGTGCCAGCAGTTCCCGGGACGGTTACAATGAGCAGTTCTTC.